The clone carrying this T cell receptor (beta chain) showed up just a few times. The record originates from a study of patients and donors after allogeneic stem cell transplantation. TCRdb re-derived calls from the RT-PCR reads in MiXCR, one entry per CDR3 protein. The data show some 880,000 distinct CDR3 sequences, 18% seen once. This CDR3 comprises 14 residues. Trimming removed 7 bases from V and 4 bases from J; junction bases left unmatched: 8. Per germline, CDR1 SQVTM and CDR2 ANQGSEA. The TCR comes from a human donor who was either an allogeneic HSCT recipient or a stem cell or donor lymphocyte infusion donor (not recorded which). It is not recorded whose cells these are; they may come from a transplant donor. The rearrangement links TRBV29-1 to TRBJ2-5, with 11 bases identical to TRBD2. Specimen: blood, either unsorted or a sorted T cell fraction (not recorded which). CDR3 DNA: TGCAGCGCCCGGACCGGGACTAGCGGAGAGACCCAGTACTTC. This translates into CSARTGTSGETQYF.